Sequencing of this T cell receptor beta chain was carried out in a study of T cell responses to AZD1222 COVID-19 vaccine. The CDR3 has 14 residues. V dropped 6 bases and J dropped 7; count of bases not matched to a gene: 6. Germline assignment: CDR1 ENHRY and CDR2 SYGVKD. Clones were sequenced by immunoSEQ multiplex PCR, and TCRdb holds only the in-frame ones, with some missing. The sample lists about 130,000 clones, roughly 92% occurring once. The chain recombines TRBV10-3 with TRBJ1-6; TRBD1 matches at 7 bases. The receptor was isolated from an adult who received the AZD1222 COVID-19 vaccine. This specimen was peripheral blood, taken 28 days after the second AZD1222 dose. CDR3 sequence (DNA): TGTGCCATCAGAAGGGACAGCCAAAATTCACCCCTCCACTTT. It codes for CAIRRDSQNSPLHF.